Included here is one TCR beta chain sequence, with context. Its antigen remains unknown. Cultured CD4+ T cells had their DNA profiled by the Oncomine TCR Beta short-read assay. TCRdb processed the PCR reads anew with MiXCR; each CDR3 protein has one entry. Here the sample spans more than 13,000 distinct CDR3 sequences, around 80% being singletons. The data belong to a study of vaccination and CD4 T cells after COVID-19. About the study: A positive SARS-CoV-2 nasal swab PCR result was recorded for each convalescent patient; nine were mild and one severe. Control wells got either CEFX epitopes, HIV-1 Nef peptides, or no peptide at all.

Noted treatment: roughly 10-day PBMC culture with coronavirus spike peptide pools or control peptides (ViraFEST assay). Deletions cut 2 bases from V and 6 bases from J, with 10 bases between. Germline CDR1 and CDR2: MNHEY and SVGAGI. CDR3 length: 13 amino acids. The sequence was obtained from a human donor who had recovered from COVID-19. V usage is TRBV6-5 and J usage is TRBJ1-1; D remains ambiguous. Sequencing was done on a sample of CD4+ T cells from blood, cultured in vitro. For the CDR3, the DNA is TGTGCCAGCAGTTACCGAGGAGAGTCTGAAGCTTTCTTT. Residues: CASSYRGESEAFF.